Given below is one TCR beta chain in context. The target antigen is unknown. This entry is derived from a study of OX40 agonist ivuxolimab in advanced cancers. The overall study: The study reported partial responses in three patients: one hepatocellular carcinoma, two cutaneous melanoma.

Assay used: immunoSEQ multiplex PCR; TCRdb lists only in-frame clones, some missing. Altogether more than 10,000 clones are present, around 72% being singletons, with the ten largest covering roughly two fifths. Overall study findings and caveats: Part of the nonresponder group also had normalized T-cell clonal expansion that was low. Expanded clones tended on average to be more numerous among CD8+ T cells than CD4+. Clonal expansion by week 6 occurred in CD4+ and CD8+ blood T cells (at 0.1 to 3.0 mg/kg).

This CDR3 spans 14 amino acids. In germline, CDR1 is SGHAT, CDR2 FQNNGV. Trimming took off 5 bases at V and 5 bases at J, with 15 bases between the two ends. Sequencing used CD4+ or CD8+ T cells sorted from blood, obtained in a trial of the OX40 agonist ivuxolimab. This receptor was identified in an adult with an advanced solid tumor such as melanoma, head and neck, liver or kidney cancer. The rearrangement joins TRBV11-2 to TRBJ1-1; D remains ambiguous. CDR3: CASSETSGLTEAFF. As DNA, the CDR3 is TGTGCCAGCAGCGAGACGTCTGGGTTGACTGAAGCTTTCTTT.